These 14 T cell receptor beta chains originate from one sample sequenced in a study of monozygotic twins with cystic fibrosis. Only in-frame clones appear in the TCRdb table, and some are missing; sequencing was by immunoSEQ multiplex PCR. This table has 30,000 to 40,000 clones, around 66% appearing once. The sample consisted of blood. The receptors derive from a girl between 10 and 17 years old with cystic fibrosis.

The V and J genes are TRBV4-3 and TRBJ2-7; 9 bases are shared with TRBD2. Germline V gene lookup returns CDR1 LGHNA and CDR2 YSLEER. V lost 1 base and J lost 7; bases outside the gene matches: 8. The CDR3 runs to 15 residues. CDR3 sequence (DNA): TGCGCCAGCAGCCAAGGACTAGCGGAGCCCTCGGAGCAGTACTTC. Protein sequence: CASSQGLAEPSEQYF.

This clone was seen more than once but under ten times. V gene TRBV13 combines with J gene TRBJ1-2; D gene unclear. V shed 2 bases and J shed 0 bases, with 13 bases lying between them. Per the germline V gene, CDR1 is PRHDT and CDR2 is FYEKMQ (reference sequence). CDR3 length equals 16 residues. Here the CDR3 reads CASSLRGTTANYGYTF. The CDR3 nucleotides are TGTGCCAGCAGCTTACGCGGAACCACAGCTAACTATGGCTACACCTTC.

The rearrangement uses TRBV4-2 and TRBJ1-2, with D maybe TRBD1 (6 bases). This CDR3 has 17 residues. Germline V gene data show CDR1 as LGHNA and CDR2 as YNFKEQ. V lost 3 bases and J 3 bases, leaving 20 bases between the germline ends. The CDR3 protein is CASSHPTPPGVDYGYTF. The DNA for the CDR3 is TGTGCCAGCAGCCATCCTACACCCCCAGGGGTGGACTATGGCTACACCTTC.

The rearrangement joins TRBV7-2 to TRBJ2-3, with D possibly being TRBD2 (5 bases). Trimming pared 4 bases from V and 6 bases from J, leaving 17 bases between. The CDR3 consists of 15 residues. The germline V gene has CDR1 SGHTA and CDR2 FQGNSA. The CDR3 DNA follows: TGTGCCAGCAGCTCGAGCCTCCTTGGGGAGGATACGCAGTATTTT. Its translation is CASSSSLLGEDTQYF.

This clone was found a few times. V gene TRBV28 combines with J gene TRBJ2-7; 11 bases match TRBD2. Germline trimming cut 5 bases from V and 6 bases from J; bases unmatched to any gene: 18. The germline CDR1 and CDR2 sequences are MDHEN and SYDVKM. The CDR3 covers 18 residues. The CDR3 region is CASSPATSGKPEWGEQYF. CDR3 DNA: TGTGCCAGCAGTCCGGCGACTAGCGGGAAGCCCGAGTGGGGCGAGCAGTACTTC.

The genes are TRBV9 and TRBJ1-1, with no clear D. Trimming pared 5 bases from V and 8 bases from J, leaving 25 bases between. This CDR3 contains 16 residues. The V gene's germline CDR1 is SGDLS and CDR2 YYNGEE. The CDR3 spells CASSPLGGPTYGEAFF. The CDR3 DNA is TGTGCCAGCAGTCCCTTAGGCGGGCCCACCTATGGAGAAGCTTTCTTT.

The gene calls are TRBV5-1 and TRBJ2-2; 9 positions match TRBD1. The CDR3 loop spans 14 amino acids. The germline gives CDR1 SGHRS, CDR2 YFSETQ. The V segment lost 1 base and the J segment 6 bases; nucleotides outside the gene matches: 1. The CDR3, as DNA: TGCGCCAGCAGCTTGCGACAGGGGGCCGGGGAGCTGTTTTTT. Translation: CASSLRQGAGELFF.

Here the CDR3 reads CAWSRDYNEQFF. For the CDR3, the DNA is TGTGCCTGGAGTAGGGACTACAATGAGCAGTTCTTC. The J gene is TRBJ2-1, the V gene TRBV30; no clear D. Germline-derived CDR1 and CDR2 are GTSNPN and SVGIG (reference sequence). CDR3 length equals 12 residues. The ends were cut back, 2 bases at V and 3 bases at J, with 5 bases in the middle.

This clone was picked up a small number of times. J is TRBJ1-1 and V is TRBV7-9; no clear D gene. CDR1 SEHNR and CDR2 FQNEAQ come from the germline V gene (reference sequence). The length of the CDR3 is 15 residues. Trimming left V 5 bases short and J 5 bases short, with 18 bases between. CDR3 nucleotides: TGTGCCAGCAGCCCTTTCGTGGGGAGGATAACTGAAGCTTTCTTT. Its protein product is CASSPFVGRITEAFF.

The CDR3 loop is CASSGTLGYYGYTF. The CDR3, as DNA: TGTGCCAGCAGCGGTACCCTGGGGTACTATGGCTACACCTTC. V gene TRBV9 combines with J gene TRBJ1-2; D ambiguous. V was shortened by 3 bases and J by 3 bases, with 12 bases between the two germline ends. The CDR3 length is 14 residues. Germline-derived CDR1 and CDR2 are SGDLS and YYNGEE.

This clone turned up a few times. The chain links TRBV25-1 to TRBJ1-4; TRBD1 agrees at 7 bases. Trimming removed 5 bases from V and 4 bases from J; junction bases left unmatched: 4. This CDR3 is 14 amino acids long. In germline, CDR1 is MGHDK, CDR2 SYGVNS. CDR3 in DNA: TGTGCCAGCAGTCCCGGGACAGTTAATGAAAAACTGTTTTTT. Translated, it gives CASSPGTVNEKLFF.

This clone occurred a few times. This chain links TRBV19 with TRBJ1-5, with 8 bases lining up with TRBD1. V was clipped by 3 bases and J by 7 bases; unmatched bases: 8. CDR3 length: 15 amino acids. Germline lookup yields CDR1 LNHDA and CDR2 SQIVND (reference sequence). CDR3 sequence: CASSIQGARRQPQHF. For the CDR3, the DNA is TGTGCCAGTAGTATCCAGGGGGCGAGGCGACAGCCCCAGCATTTT.

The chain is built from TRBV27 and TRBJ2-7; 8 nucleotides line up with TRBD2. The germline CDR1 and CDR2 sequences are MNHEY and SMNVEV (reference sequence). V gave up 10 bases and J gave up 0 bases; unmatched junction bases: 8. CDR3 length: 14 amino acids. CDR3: CATTPRGGSYEQYF. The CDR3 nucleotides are TGTGCCACCACTCCCCGGGGGGGCTCCTACGAGCAGTACTTC.

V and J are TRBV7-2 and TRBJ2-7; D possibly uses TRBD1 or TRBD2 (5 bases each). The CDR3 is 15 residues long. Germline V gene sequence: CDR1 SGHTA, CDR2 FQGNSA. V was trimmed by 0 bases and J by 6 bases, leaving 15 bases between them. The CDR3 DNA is TGTGCCAGCAGCTTAGCGGGGGTCCTCGGACCCGAGCAGTACGTC. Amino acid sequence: CASSLAGVLGPEQYV.